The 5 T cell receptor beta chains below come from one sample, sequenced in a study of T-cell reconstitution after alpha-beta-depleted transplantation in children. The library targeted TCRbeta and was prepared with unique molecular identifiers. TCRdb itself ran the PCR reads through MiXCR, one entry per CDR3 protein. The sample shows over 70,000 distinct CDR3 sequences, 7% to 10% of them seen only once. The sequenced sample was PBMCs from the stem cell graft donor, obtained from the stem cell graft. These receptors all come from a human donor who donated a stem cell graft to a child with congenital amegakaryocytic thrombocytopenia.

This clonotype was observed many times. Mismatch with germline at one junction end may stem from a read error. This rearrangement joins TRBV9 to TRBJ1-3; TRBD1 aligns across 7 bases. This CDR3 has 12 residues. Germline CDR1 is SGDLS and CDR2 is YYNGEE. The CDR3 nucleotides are TGTGCCAGCAGCGCCTCGGATGGGGACAGTGATTTT. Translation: CASSASDGDSDF.

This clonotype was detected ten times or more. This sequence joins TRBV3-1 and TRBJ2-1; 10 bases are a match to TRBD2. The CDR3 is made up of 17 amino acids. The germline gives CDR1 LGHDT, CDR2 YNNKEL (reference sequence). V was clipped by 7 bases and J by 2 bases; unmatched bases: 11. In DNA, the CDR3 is TGTGCCAGCAACAGGGGTAGCGGGGGGAGGACCTACAATGAGCAGTTCTTC. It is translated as CASNRGSGGRTYNEQFF.

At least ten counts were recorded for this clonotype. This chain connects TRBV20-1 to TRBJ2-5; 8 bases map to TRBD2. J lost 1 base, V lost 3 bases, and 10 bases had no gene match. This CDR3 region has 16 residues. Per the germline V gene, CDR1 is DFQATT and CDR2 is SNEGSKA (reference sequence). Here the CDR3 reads CSASLRAGTSQETQYF. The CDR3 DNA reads TGCAGTGCTAGCTTAAGGGCCGGGACTAGCCAAGAGACCCAGTACTTC.

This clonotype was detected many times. As DNA, the CDR3 is TGTGCCAGCAGCCAAGATGGCACGCTTGGGGGCAATCAGCCCCAGCATTTT. This gives the protein CASSQDGTLGGNQPQHF. V gene TRBV4-2 combines with J gene TRBJ1-5; D remains ambiguous. The CDR3 runs 17 residues. Germline assignment: CDR1 LGHNA and CDR2 YNFKEQ. V was shortened by 0 bases and J by 2 bases, with 14 bases between the two germline ends.

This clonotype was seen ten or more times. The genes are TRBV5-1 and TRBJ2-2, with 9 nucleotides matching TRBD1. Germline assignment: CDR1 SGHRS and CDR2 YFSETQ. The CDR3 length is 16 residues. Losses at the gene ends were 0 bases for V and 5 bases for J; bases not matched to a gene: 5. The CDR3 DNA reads TGCGCCAGCAGCTTGGACAGGGGGCCGGTTACCGGGGAGCTGTTTTTT. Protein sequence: CASSLDRGPVTGELFF.